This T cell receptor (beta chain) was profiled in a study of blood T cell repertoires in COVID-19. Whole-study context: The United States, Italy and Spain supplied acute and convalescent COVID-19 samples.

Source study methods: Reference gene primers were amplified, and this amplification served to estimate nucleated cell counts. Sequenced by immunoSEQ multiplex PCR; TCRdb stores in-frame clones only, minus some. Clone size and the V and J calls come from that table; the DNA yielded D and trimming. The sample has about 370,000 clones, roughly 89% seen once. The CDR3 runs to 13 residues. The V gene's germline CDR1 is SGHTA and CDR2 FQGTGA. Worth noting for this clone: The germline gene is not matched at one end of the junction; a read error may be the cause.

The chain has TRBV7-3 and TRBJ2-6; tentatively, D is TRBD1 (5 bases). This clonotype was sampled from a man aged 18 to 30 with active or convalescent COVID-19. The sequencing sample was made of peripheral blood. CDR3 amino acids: CASSFSGANVLTF. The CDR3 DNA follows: TGTGCCAGCAGCTTCTCTGGGGCCAACGTGCTGACTTTC. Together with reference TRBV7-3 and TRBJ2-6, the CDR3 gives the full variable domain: GAGVSQTPSNKVTEKGKYVELRCDPISGHTALYWYRQSLGQGPEFLIYFQGTGAADDSGLPNDRFFAVRPEGSVSTLKIQRTERGDSAVYLCASSFSGANVLTFGAGSRLTVL.